The 20 T cell receptor beta chains reported below all come from one sample, sequenced in a study of human T cells and chemical hapten exposure. Indicated time point: pre-sensitization, week 0. Noted treatment: therapeutic diphenylcyclopropenone sensitization with weekly scalp DPC. TCRdb recomputed calls from the RACE reads with MiXCR, one row per CDR3 protein. The sample contains some 200,000 distinct CDR3 sequences, just under 30% of which appear only once. The material sequenced was whole blood, taken in connection with sensitization to the hapten diphenylcyclopropenone (DPC). The receptors originated from a woman younger than 45 with alopecia areata. Some clones in this sample may be carry-over from other donors' samples.

V usage is TRBV9 and J usage is TRBJ2-2, with D perhaps being TRBD1 or TRBD2 (5 bases each). Trimming stripped 0 bases from V and 5 bases from J, with 14 bases between. Germline V lookup: CDR1 SGDLS, CDR2 YYNGEE. This CDR3 has 16 amino acids. The CDR3 DNA reads TGTGCCAGCAGCGTAGAGGGGACCCGAAGAACCGGGGAGCTGTTTTTT. Translating gives CASSVEGTRRTGELFF.

The rearrangement links TRBV11-2 to TRBJ2-5; either TRBD1 or TRBD2 may fit D (5 bases each). The CDR3 runs to 15 residues. With 4 bases removed from V and 3 bases from J, the gap between germline ends came to 15 bases. In germline, CDR1 is SGHAT, CDR2 FQNNGV. The CDR3 protein is CASSSGPQTEETQYF. In nucleotides, the CDR3 is TGTGCCAGCAGCTCGGGACCGCAAACCGAAGAGACCCAGTACTTC.

The chain recombines TRBV12-3 or TRBV12-4 with TRBJ2-3; 10 nucleotides match TRBD1. This CDR3 contains 19 residues. The V segment lost 0 bases and the J segment 4 bases; nucleotides outside the gene matches: 13. The CDR3 here is CASSLAPGSGQGSADTQYF. As DNA, the CDR3 is TGTGCCAGCAGTTTAGCCCCCGGTTCGGGACAGGGGAGCGCAGATACGCAGTATTTT.

The chain uses TRBV5-1 and TRBJ1-2; D is perhaps TRBD1 (6 bases). This CDR3 region has 14 residues. The V gene's germline CDR1 is SGHRS and CDR2 YFSETQ. Trimming took off 5 bases at V and 5 bases at J, with 16 bases between the two ends. CDR3 protein: CASRQSGTPYGYTF. In nucleotides, the CDR3 is TGCGCCAGCAGACAGTCGGGGACACCGTATGGCTACACCTTC.

The rearrangement uses TRBV29-1 and TRBJ2-3, with D uncertain. Trimming stripped 1 base from V and 5 bases from J, with 7 bases between. The germline gives CDR1 SQVTM, CDR2 ANQGSEA. The CDR3 contains 12 residues. Here the CDR3 DNA reads TGCAGCGTTGAAGCCCTGAGAGATACGCAGTATTTT. Its protein is CSVEALRDTQYF.

The genes are TRBV7-2 and TRBJ2-3; D might be TRBD1 or TRBD2, each matching 5 bases. CDR3 size: 13 residues. CDR1 SGHTA and CDR2 FQGNSA come from the germline V gene. The ends were cut back, 1 base at V and 5 bases at J, with 7 bases in the middle. The CDR3 DNA is TGTGCCAGCAGCTTAGGGGGACGAGATACGCAGTATTTT. This codes for CASSLGGRDTQYF.

The chain links TRBV10-3 to TRBJ2-1, with 7 bases that match TRBD1. This CDR3 region has 14 residues. The germline CDR1 and CDR2 sequences are ENHRY and SYGVKD. With 0 bases clipped from V and 9 bases from J, the junction kept 5 bases outside the gene matches. Written as DNA, the CDR3 is TGTGCCATCAGTGAGTCTTACTCAGGGGGTGAGCAGTTCTTC. As protein: CAISESYSGGEQFF.

A few counts support this clonotype. The chain joins TRBV10-3 to TRBJ2-7, with TRBD1 matching 9 bases. The germline gives CDR1 ENHRY, CDR2 SYGVKD. The CDR3 consists of 12 residues. V lost 9 bases to trimming and J lost 4 bases; unmatched junction nucleotides: 4. The CDR3 nucleotides are TGTGCCATAGGACAGGGGCCATACGAGCAGTACTTC. It codes for CAIGQGPYEQYF.

This clonotype was counted once. The genes are TRBV3-1 and TRBJ1-4; the match to TRBD1 covers 9 bases. Trimming cost V 2 bases and J 8 bases; bases outside gene matches: 6. Germline V lookup: CDR1 LGHDT, CDR2 YNNKEL (reference sequence). The length of the CDR3 is 15 residues. The CDR3, as DNA: TGTGCCAGCAGCCAACGGACAGGGGATCTCGAAAAACTGTTTTTT. This encodes CASSQRTGDLEKLFF.

Concerning this clonotype itself: With a much larger clone just one base away, this may be a read error. V usage is TRBV20-1 and J usage is TRBJ2-6; D is uncertain. Germline assignment: CDR1 DFQATT and CDR2 SNEGSKA (reference sequence). V dropped 3 bases and J dropped 0 bases, with 3 bases sitting between them. There are 13 residues in the CDR3. The CDR3, as DNA: TGCAGTGCTAGGATCTCTGGGGCCAACGTCCTGACTTTC. Protein sequence: CSARISGANVLTF.

V is TRBV7-8 and J is TRBJ2-6, with unresolved D. The germline V gene has CDR1 SGHVS and CDR2 FQNEAQ. The CDR3 is 14 amino acids. The V end was cut by 2 bases, the J end by 2 bases, with 4 bases between. The CDR3 loop is CASSLSTGANVLTF. CDR3 coding DNA: TGTGCCAGCAGCTTATCTACTGGGGCCAACGTCCTGACTTTC.

The chain uses TRBV2 and TRBJ2-3, with a weak D call TRBD1 (6 bases). The germline CDR1 and CDR2 sequences are SNHLY and FYNNEI. V was pared by 10 bases and J by 2 bases, with 13 bases between. The CDR3 sequence is 13 residues long. This chain's CDR3 is CANRQEITDTQYF. CDR3 nucleotides: TGTGCCAACAGACAGGAGATCACAGATACGCAGTATTTT.

This clonotype was seen a handful of times. The V gene is TRBV11-2, the J gene TRBJ2-1; TRBD2 matches 9 bases. In germline, CDR1 is SGHAT, CDR2 FQNNGV. The CDR3 length is 15 residues. J lost 6 bases, V lost 5 bases, and 8 bases had no gene match. CDR3 bases: TGTGCCAGCAGCAAAATTAGCGGGAGTCCCAATGAGCAGTTCTTC. Translating gives CASSKISGSPNEQFF. The complete variable domain, with remaining parts taken from reference TRBV11-2 and TRBJ2-1, reads EAGVAQSPRYKIIEKRQSVAFWCNPISGHATLYWYQQILGQGPKLLIQFQNNGVVDDSQLPKDRFSAERLKGVDSTLKIQPAKLEDSAVYLCASSKISGSPNEQFFGPGTRLTVL.

The V and J genes are TRBV11-1 and TRBJ1-2; D gene uncertain. The V gene lost 3 bases and the J gene lost 7 bases, with 9 bases spanning the gap. The CDR3 covers 12 residues. The V gene's germline CDR1 is SGHAT and CDR2 FQDESV (reference sequence). Written as DNA, the CDR3 is TGTGCCAGCAGCTTTGGGATGTCTGGCTACACCTTC. Its translation: CASSFGMSGYTF.

The V gene is TRBV6-1, the J gene TRBJ1-1, with D perhaps TRBD1 (5 bases). V lost 4 bases and J lost 6, with 12 bases in between. The CDR3 spans 13 residues. Germline V gene lookup returns CDR1 MNHNS and CDR2 SASEGT. The CDR3 region has the DNA TGTGCCAGCAGTGGGGCAGGGTACCCTGAAGCTTTCTTT. As protein: CASSGAGYPEAFF.

The chain uses TRBV28 and TRBJ2-7, with TRBD1 as a possible D gene (6 bases). The CDR3 is 14 residues long. The germline CDR1 and CDR2 sequences are MDHEN and SYDVKM. Trimming cost V 5 bases and J 2 bases, with 13 bases left between them. CDR3 nucleotide sequence: TGTGCCAGCAGTCCTCACAGGGTCACCTACGAGCAGTACTTC. Its translation: CASSPHRVTYEQYF.

This clonotype has only a few counts. The chain recombines TRBV19 with TRBJ1-5, with D possibly being TRBD1 (6 bases). The CDR3 consists of 14 residues. Germline V gene lookup returns CDR1 LNHDA and CDR2 SQIVND (reference sequence). Trimming took off 5 bases at V and 2 bases at J, with 10 bases between the two ends. CDR3 in amino acids: CASSSKGGNQPQHF. The CDR3 DNA follows: TGTGCCAGTAGTTCTAAGGGGGGCAATCAGCCCCAGCATTTT.

The chain employs TRBV14 and TRBJ2-7; the match to TRBD2 covers 11 bases. V lost 4 bases and J lost 3; bases outside the gene matches: 2. The CDR3 runs 14 residues. The germline V gene has CDR1 SGHDN and CDR2 FVKESK. The CDR3 sequence: CASSLGTSGYEQYF. In nucleotides, the CDR3 is TGTGCCAGCAGCCTCGGGACTAGCGGCTACGAGCAGTACTTC.

The sample holds a few counts of this clonotype. The chain joins TRBV4-1 to TRBJ2-1, with 9 bases aligning to TRBD1. The CDR3 loop spans 17 amino acids. V lost 3 bases and J lost 4; bases outside the gene matches: 10. Per the germline V gene, CDR1 is MGHRA and CDR2 is YSYEKL. The CDR3, as DNA: TGCGCCAGCAGCCATTTCACCGGGACAGGGAATTACAATGAGCAGTTCTTC. It codes for CASSHFTGTGNYNEQFF.

This clonotype was observed a handful of times. The chain carries TRBV7-8 and TRBJ1-1, with a weak D call TRBD1 (5 bases). CDR1 and CDR2 (germline): SGHVS, FQNEAQ. V was clipped by 1 base and J by 0 bases, with 12 bases between them. The CDR3 covers 16 residues. The CDR3: CASSLVGGHLNTEAFF. The CDR3 coding sequence is TGTGCCAGCAGCTTAGTGGGCGGACACTTGAACACTGAAGCTTTCTTT. Based on the CDR3 plus reference TRBV7-8 and TRBJ1-1, the full variable domain is GAGVSQSPRYKVAKRGQDVALRCDPISGHVSLFWYQQALGQGPEFLTYFQNEAQLDKSGLPSDRFFAERPEGSVSTLKIQRTQQEDSAVYLCASSLVGGHLNTEAFFGQGTRLTVV.